This TCR beta chain originates from a study of tumor-infiltrating lymphocytes in oesophageal squamous cell carcinoma. The CDR3 runs to 14 residues. The V and J ends lost 2 bases and 4 bases, in that order; junction bases with no gene match: 2. CDR1 is LGHDT, CDR2 YNNKEL, per germline (reference sequence). TCRdb re-derived calls from the PCR reads in MiXCR, one entry per CDR3 protein. This table has approximately 22,000 distinct CDR3 sequences, approximately 37% appearing once. This chain joins TRBV3-1 and TRBJ1-1; 9 bases align to TRBD1. Specimen: esophageal tumor tissue. The receptor was derived from a female donor with esophageal squamous cell carcinoma. CDR3 sequence: CASSQTGGGTEAFF. The CDR3 DNA is TGTGCCAGCAGCCAAACAGGGGGCGGCACTGAAGCTTTCTTT.